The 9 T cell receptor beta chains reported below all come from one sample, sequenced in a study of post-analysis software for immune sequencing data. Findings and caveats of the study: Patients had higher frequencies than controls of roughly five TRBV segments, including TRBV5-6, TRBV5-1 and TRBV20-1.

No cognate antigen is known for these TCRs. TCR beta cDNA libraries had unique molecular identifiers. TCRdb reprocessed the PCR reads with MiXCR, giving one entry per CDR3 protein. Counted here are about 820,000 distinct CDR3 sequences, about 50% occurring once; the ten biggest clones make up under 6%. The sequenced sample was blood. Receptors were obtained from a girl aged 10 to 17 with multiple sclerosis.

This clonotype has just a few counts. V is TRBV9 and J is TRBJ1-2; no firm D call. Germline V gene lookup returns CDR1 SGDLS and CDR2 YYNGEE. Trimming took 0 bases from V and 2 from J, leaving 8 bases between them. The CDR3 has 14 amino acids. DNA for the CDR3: TGTGCCAGCAGCGTAGGTGTTGGAAACTATGGCTACACCTTC. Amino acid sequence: CASSVGVGNYGYTF.

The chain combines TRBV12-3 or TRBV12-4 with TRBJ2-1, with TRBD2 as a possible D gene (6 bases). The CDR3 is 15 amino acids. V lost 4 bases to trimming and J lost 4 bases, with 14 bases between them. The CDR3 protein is CASSSGGIGYNEQFF. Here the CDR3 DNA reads TGTGCCAGCAGTTCAGGCGGGATAGGGTACAATGAGCAGTTCTTC.

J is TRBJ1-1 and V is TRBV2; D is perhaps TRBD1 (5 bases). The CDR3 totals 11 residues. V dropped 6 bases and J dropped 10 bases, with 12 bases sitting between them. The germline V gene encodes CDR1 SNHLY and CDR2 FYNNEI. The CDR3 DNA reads TGTGCCAGCAGGGCAGGGTTAAGAGCTTTCTTT. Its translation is CASRAGLRAFF.

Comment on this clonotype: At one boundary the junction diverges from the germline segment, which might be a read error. The CDR3 is CPSSRPYGLAGGPSEQFF. As DNA, the CDR3 is TGTCCCAGCAGCCGTCCGTATGGACTAGCGGGAGGGCCAAGTGAGCAGTTCTTC. The J gene is TRBJ2-1, the V gene TRBV7-9, with TRBD2 matching over 15 bases. This CDR3 has 18 residues. Germline V lookup: CDR1 SEHNR, CDR2 FQNEAQ (reference sequence).

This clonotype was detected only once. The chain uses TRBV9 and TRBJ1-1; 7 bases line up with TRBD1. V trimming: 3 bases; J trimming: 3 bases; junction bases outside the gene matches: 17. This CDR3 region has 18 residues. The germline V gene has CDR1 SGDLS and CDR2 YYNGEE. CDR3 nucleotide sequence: TGTGCCAGCAGCGCGTGGGGACAAGGGGGCTCCAAGGACACTGAAGCTTTCTTT. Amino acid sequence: CASSAWGQGGSKDTEAFF. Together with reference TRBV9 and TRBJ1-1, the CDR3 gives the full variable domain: DSGVTQTPKHLITATGQRVTLRCSPRSGDLSVYWYQQSLDQGLQFLIQYYNGEERAKGNILERFSAQQFPDLHSELNLSSLELGDSALYFCASSAWGQGGSKDTEAFFGQGTRLTVV.

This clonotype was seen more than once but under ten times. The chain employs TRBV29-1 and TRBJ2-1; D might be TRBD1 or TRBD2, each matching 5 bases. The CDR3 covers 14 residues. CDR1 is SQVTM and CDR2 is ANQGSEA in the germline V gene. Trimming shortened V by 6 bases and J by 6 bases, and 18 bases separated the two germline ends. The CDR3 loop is CSVPPAGRSNEQFF. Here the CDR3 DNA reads TGCAGCGTACCTCCGGCAGGGAGAAGCAATGAGCAGTTCTTC.

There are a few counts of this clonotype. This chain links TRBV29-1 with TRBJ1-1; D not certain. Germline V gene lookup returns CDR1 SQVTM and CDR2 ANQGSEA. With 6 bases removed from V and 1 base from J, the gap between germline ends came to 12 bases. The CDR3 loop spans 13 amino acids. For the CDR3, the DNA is TGCAGCGTGGAAACTCGGCGGAACACTGAAGCTTTCTTT. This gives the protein CSVETRRNTEAFF.

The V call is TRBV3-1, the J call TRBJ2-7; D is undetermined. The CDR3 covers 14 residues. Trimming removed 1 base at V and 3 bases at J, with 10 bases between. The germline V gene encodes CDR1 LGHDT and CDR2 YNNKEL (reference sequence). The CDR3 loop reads CASSQVERNYEQYF. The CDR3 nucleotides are TGTGCCAGCAGCCAAGTCGAGAGAAACTACGAGCAGTACTTC.

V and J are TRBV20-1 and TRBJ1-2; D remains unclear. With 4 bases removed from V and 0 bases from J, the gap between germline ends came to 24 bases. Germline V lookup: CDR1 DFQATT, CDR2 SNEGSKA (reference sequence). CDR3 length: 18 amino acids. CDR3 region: CSAKGPGITTTTNYGYTF. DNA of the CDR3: TGCAGTGCTAAAGGTCCGGGGATAACAACAACAACTAACTATGGCTACACCTTC.